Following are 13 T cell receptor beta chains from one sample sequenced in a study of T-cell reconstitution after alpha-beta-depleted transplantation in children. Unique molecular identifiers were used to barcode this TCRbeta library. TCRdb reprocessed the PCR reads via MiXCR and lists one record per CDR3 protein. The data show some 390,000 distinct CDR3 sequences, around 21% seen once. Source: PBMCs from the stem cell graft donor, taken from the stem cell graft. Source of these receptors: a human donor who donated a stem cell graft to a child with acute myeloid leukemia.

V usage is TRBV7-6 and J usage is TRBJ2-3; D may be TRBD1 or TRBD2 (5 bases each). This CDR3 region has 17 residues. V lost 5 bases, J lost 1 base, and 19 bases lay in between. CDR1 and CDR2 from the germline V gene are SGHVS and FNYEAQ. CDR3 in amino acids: CASSHQTGTAGTDTQYF. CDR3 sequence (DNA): TGTGCCAGCAGCCACCAAACCGGGACGGCGGGCACAGATACGCAGTATTTT.

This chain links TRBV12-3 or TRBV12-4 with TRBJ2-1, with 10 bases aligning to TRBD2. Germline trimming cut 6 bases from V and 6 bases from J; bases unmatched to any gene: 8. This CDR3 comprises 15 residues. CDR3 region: CASSVSGRVANEQFF. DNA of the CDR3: TGTGCCAGCAGCGTGAGCGGGAGGGTGGCCAATGAGCAGTTCTTC.

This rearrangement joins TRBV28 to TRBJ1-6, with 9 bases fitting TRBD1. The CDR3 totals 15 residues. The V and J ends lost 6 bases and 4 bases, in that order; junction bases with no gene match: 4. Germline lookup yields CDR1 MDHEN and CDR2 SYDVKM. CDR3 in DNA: TGTGCCAGCAGAGCACAGGGGGCGTATAATTCACCCCTCCACTTT. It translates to CASRAQGAYNSPLHF. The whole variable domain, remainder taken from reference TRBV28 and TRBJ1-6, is DVKVTQSSRYLVKRTGEKVFLECVQDMDHENMFWYRQDPGLGLRLIYFSYDVKMKEKGDIPEGYSVSREKKERFSLILESASTNQTSMYLCASRAQGAYNSPLHFGNGTRLTVT.

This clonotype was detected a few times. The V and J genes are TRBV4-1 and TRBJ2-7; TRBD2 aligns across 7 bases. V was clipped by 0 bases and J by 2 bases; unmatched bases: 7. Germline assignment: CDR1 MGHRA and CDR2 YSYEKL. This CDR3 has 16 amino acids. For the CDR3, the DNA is TGCGCCAGCAGCCAAGAAGGCGGGAGAATCCCCTACGAGCAGTACTTC. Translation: CASSQEGGRIPYEQYF.

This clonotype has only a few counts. DNA for the CDR3: TGTGCCAGCAGTTACGGGGCGGGGACAGTTCGATACGAGCAGTACTTC. Translation: CASSYGAGTVRYEQYF. This chain links TRBV6-5 with TRBJ2-7; possible D gene TRBD1, 7 bases. The CDR3 length is 16 residues. Germline V CDR1 and CDR2: MNHEY, SVGAGI. Between the trimmed V and J ends, which lost 2 bases and 4 bases, there was a span of 18 bases.

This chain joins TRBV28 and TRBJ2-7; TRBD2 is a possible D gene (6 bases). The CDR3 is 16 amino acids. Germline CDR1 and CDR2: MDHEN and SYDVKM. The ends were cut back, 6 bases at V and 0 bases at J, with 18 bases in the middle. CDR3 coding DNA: TGTGCCAGCAGCCAGGCCAGCGGGTACTACTCCTACGAGCAGTACTTC. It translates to CASSQASGYYSYEQYF.

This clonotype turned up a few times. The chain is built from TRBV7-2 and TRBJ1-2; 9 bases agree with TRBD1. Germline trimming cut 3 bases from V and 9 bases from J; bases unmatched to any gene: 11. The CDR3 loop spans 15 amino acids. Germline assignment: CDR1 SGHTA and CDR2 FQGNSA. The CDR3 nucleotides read TGTGCCAGCAGCTTGACGATGGGGACAGGGAACAGCTACACCTTC. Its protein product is CASSLTMGTGNSYTF.

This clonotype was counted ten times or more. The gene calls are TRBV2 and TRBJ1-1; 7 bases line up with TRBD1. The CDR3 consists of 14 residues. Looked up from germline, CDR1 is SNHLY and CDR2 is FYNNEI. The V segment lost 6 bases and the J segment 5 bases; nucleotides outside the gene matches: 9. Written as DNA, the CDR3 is TGTGCCAGCAGGAAGGACAGGTCTGGGACTGAAGCTTTCTTT. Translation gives CASRKDRSGTEAFF.

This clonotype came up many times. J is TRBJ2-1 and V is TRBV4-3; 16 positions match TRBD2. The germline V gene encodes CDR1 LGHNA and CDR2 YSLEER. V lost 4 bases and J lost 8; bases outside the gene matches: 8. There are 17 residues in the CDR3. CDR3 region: CASSLGTSGRVSDEQFF. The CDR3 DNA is TGCGCCAGCAGCCTTGGGACTAGCGGGAGGGTCAGTGATGAGCAGTTCTTC.

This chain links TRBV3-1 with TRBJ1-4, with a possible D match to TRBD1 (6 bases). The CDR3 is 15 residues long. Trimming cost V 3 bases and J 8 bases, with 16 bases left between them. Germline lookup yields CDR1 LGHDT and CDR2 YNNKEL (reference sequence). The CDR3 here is CASSHGRSQGEKLFF. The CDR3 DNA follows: TGTGCCAGCAGCCACGGACGTTCCCAGGGGGAAAAACTGTTTTTT. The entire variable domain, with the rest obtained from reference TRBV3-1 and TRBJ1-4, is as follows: DTAVSQTPKYLVTQMGNDKSIKCEQNLGHDTMYWYKQDSKKFLKIMFSYNNKELIINETVPNRFSPKSPDKAHLNLHINSLELGDSAVYFCASSHGRSQGEKLFFGSGTQLSVL.

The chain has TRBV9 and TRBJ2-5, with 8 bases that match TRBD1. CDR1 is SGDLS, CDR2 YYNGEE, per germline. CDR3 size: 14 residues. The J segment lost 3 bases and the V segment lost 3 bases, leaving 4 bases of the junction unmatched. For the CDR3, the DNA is TGTGCCAGCAGCGAGGACAGGGAGGAAGAGACCCAGTACTTC. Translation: CASSEDREEETQYF.

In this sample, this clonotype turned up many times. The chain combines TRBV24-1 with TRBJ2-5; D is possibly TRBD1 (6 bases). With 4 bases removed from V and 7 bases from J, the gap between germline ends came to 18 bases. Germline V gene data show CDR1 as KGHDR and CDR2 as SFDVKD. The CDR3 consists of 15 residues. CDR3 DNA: TGTGCCACCAGTGACGCCGGGACAAGCCTAGGGACCCAGTACTTC. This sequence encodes CATSDAGTSLGTQYF.

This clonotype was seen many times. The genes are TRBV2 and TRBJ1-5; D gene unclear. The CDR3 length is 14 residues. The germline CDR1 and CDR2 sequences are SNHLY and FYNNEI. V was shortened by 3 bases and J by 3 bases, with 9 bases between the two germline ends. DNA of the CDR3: TGTGCCAGCAGTGATTCCTCCGTCAATCAGCCCCAGCATTTT. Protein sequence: CASSDSSVNQPQHF.